This TCR beta chain originates from a study of tumor and adjacent non-tumor tissue in lung cancer. RNA was extracted from bulk tissue without any cell sorting. The normal lung tissue was taken more than 3 cm from the tumor edge. The CDR3 runs 18 residues. Germline loops: CDR1 MNHNY, CDR2 SVGAGI (reference sequence). A note on this clonotype: The target antigen is unknown. One junction end disagrees with the germline gene, perhaps due to a read error.

Study-wide results and limits: Significantly higher TCR diversity was found in tumor than normal lung.

The library came from three nested PCR rounds adapted from ARM-PCR protocols. Each CDR3 protein is one row after TCRdb ran MiXCR on the multiplex PCR reads. Of some 73,000 distinct CDR3 sequences detected, roughly 80% appear once; the ten largest clones hold approximately 55%. Sample: distant non-tumor lung tissue. The chain links TRBV6-6 to TRBJ2-7; TRBD2 matches at 13 bases. The origin of this receptor is a man aged 55-75 years with non-small cell lung cancer. The CDR3 DNA reads as TGTGCGAGCAGTTACCTCGGACTAGCGGGAGATCGTAGCAACGAGCTGTACTTC. It is translated as CASSYLGLAGDRSNELYF.